Following are 30 T cell receptor beta chains from one sample sequenced in a study of read filtering for tumor transcriptome and immune sequencing. The library was built from roughly 400 ng RNA with molecular barcoded adaptors for alpha/delta and beta/gamma chains. TCRdb reanalysed the reads using MiXCR and keeps one entry per CDR3 protein. The sample lists fewer than 45,000 distinct CDR3 sequences; 13% were seen once. Sequencing was done on a sample of a population of CD138-negative cells sorted from bone marrow. All receptors come from a donor at least 40 years old with multiple myeloma.

The table lists this clonotype with a few counts. With a much larger clone just one base away, this may be a read error. V usage is TRBV20-1 and J usage is TRBJ1-1; tentatively, D is TRBD1 (6 bases). CDR3 length: 15 amino acids. Germline V gene lookup returns CDR1 DFQATT and CDR2 SNEGSKA (reference sequence). CDR3 amino acids: CSATRTTGSGPEALF. The CDR3 DNA is TGCAGTGCCACGAGAACCACAGGGTCGGGGCCTGAAGCTCTCTTT.

This clonotype was seen many times. V and J are TRBV3-1 and TRBJ2-1; TRBD2 aligns across 7 bases. Germline V gene sequence: CDR1 LGHDT, CDR2 YNNKEL (reference sequence). Trimming cost V 9 bases and J 0 bases; bases outside gene matches: 8. The CDR3 loop spans 15 amino acids. The CDR3 region has the DNA TGTGCCAGTCAGCGGGATAGAGGCTCCTACAATGAGCAGTTCTTC. Protein: CASQRDRGSYNEQFF.

This clonotype has ten or more counts. The J gene is TRBJ2-1, the V gene TRBV7-2, with unresolved D. Trimming left V 0 bases short and J 9 bases short, with 6 bases between. CDR3 size: 12 residues. CDR1 is SGHTA and CDR2 is FQGNSA in the germline V gene. The CDR3 region is CASSLAVGEQFF. The CDR3 DNA reads as TGTGCCAGCAGCTTAGCCGTCGGTGAGCAGTTCTTC.

J is TRBJ1-1 and V is TRBV29-1, with 9 bases lining up with TRBD1. This CDR3 has 14 amino acids. Germline V gives CDR1 SQVTM, CDR2 ANQGSEA. The J segment lost 1 base and the V segment lost 5 bases, leaving 5 bases of the junction unmatched. The CDR3 spells CSVKNRGRNTEAFF. For the CDR3, the DNA is TGCAGCGTTAAAAACAGGGGGCGGAACACTGAAGCTTTCTTT.

This clonotype was observed at least ten times. The CDR3 DNA sequence: TGCGCCAGCAGCTCCGACAGGGTCAATCAGCCCCAGCATTTT. Encoded protein: CASSSDRVNQPQHF. V is TRBV5-1 and J is TRBJ1-5; 7 bases fit TRBD1. CDR1 is SGHRS, CDR2 YFSETQ, per germline. The J segment lost 3 bases and the V segment lost 3 bases, leaving 3 bases of the junction unmatched. The CDR3 is made up of 14 amino acids.

The CDR3 DNA reads as TGTGCCAGCAGCTTAATGAGGGAGGAGTCCCAGCATTTT. Translating it yields CASSLMREESQHF. The rearrangement joins TRBV7-2 to TRBJ1-5; D remains unclear. Germline V CDR1 and CDR2: SGHTA, FQGNSA. This CDR3 spans 13 amino acids. V shed 2 bases and J shed 11 bases, with 13 bases lying between them.

This clonotype came up many times. The rearrangement links TRBV28 to TRBJ1-5; unclear D gene. V was shortened by 5 bases and J by 2 bases, with 16 bases between the two germline ends. Looked up from germline, CDR1 is MDHEN and CDR2 is SYDVKM. The length of the CDR3 is 16 residues. The CDR3 DNA reads as TGTGCCAGCAGTCCACAGACGGCGGTGCGCAATCAGCCCCAGCATTTT. This encodes CASSPQTAVRNQPQHF.

A word on this clonotype: The junction differs from germline at one of its ends, possibly a read error. The chain combines TRBV5-4 with TRBJ1-1; D possibly corresponds to TRBD1 (5 bases). CDR3 length: 14 residues. Per germline, CDR1 SGHNT and CDR2 YYREEE (reference sequence). The CDR3 sequence: CASSLAQAGTEAVF. The CDR3 DNA sequence: TGTGCCAGCAGCTTGGCTCAAGCGGGGACTGAAGCTGTCTTT.

This clonotype appeared many times. The rearrangement links TRBV19 to TRBJ2-1, with D tentatively TRBD2 (5 bases). Germline loops: CDR1 LNHDA, CDR2 SQIVND (reference sequence). The CDR3 is made up of 14 amino acids. V lost 5 bases and J 5 bases, leaving 13 bases between the germline ends. The CDR3 DNA reads TGTGCCAGTAGTTATTCAGCGGTGAACAATGAGCAGTTCTTC. Protein sequence: CASSYSAVNNEQFF. The full variable domain, completed using reference TRBV19 and TRBJ2-1, is DGGITQSPKYLFRKEGQNVTLSCEQNLNHDAMYWYRQDPGQGLRLIYYSQIVNDFQKGDIAEGYSVSREKKESFPLTVTSAQKNPTAFYLCASSYSAVNNEQFFGPGTRLTVL.

This chain uses TRBV29-1 with TRBJ1-2; the D is unclear. This CDR3 spans 12 amino acids. Trimming took off 3 bases at V and 4 bases at J, with 9 bases between the two ends. Germline values: CDR1 SQVTM, CDR2 ANQGSEA. CDR3 loop: CSVDDRSYGYTF. The CDR3 nucleotides are TGCAGCGTTGACGACCGAAGCTATGGCTACACCTTC.

The table lists this clonotype with many counts. This chain joins TRBV7-3 and TRBJ1-1; possibly TRBD1 for D (6 bases). Germline CDR1 reads SGHTA; CDR2 reads FQGTGA. V was clipped by 3 bases and J by 4 bases, with 9 bases between them. This CDR3 spans 13 amino acids. The CDR3: CASSFGGGTEAFF. CDR3 in DNA: TGTGCCAGCAGCTTCGGAGGGGGCACTGAAGCTTTCTTT.

Details on this clonotype: Compared with germline, one end of the junction differs, possibly owing to a read error. The chain uses TRBV7-2 and TRBJ2-1, with TRBD1 identical over 8 bases. The CDR3 sequence is 16 residues long. CDR1 is SGHTA and CDR2 is FQGNSA in the germline V gene. The CDR3 loop reads CAGSSLDRGLYNEQSF. CDR3 in DNA: TGTGCCGGCAGCTCTCTAGACAGGGGACTCTACAATGAGCAGTCCTTC.

This clonotype was detected ten times or more. This chain joins TRBV29-1 and TRBJ1-5; D call uncertain. V lost 2 bases, J lost 2 bases, and 10 bases lay in between. Germline V gene lookup returns CDR1 SQVTM and CDR2 ANQGSEA. CDR3 length: 14 residues. In nucleotides, the CDR3 is TGCAGCGTTGAACTCGGGGTCGGCAATCAGCCCCAGCATTTT. It translates to CSVELGVGNQPQHF. The whole variable domain, remainder taken from reference TRBV29-1 and TRBJ1-5, is SAVISQKPSRDICQRGTSLTIQCQVDSQVTMMFWYRQQPGQSLTLIATANQGSEATYESGFVIDKFPISRPNLTFSTLTVSNMSPEDSSIYLCSVELGVGNQPQHFGDGTRLSIL.

Remarks on this clonotype: A much larger clone differs by one base, so this may be a read error. The gene calls are TRBV6-6 and TRBJ1-1; possibly TRBD1 for D (5 bases). This CDR3 comprises 13 residues. Trimming removed 6 bases at V and 6 bases at J, with 14 bases between. In germline, CDR1 is MNHNY, CDR2 SVGAGI (reference sequence). The CDR3 loop is CASSPGGWAEAFF. Written as DNA, the CDR3 is TGTGCCAGCAGCCCCGGGGGATGGGCTGAAGCTTTCTTT.

This clonotype occurred many times. The chain joins TRBV5-8 to TRBJ2-3; TRBD2 might be the D (6 bases). Trimming cost V 9 bases and J 4 bases, with 18 bases left between them. The CDR3 runs to 14 residues. Germline V gene data show CDR1 as SGHTS and CDR2 as YDEGEE. For the CDR3, the DNA is TGTGCCAACCCGTCGGTAGCGGAACCAGATACGCAGTATTTT. It yields the protein CANPSVAEPDTQYF.

In this sample, this clonotype turned up a few times. Possible read error: a much larger clone is one base away. The genes are TRBV24-1 and TRBJ2-3; tentatively, D is TRBD2 (6 bases). The V gene lost 10 bases and the J gene lost 3 bases, with 13 bases spanning the gap. Germline V gives CDR1 KGHDR, CDR2 SFDVKD. This CDR3 spans 13 amino acids. The CDR3: CATAPAGTDTQYF. The CDR3 DNA reads as TGTGCCACGGCCCCCGCGGGAACAGATACGCAGTATTTT.

With regard to this clonotype: A read error is possible here, since a much larger clone lies one base away. V usage is TRBV6-5 and J usage is TRBJ2-1; the D gene could be TRBD1 or TRBD2 (5 bases each). Deletions cut 6 bases from V and 10 bases from J, with 16 bases between. This CDR3 is built from 13 residues. The V gene's germline CDR1 is MNHEY and CDR2 SVGAGI. CDR3 protein: CASRSSGPYEQFF. Here the CDR3 DNA reads TGTGCCAGCAGGTCTTCGGGACCCTACGAGCAGTTCTTC.

This clonotype has just a few counts. The rearrangement uses TRBV5-1 and TRBJ2-5; the D gene could be TRBD1 or TRBD2 (5 bases each). Trimming took 3 bases from V and 5 from J, leaving 11 bases between them. CDR3 length: 13 amino acids. Germline V gene data show CDR1 as SGHRS and CDR2 as YFSETQ. The CDR3 region is CASSSGAGETQYF. DNA for the CDR3: TGCGCCAGCAGCTCCGGGGCCGGGGAGACCCAGTACTTC.

This clonotype was picked up many times. The rearrangement links TRBV29-1 to TRBJ2-2, with 11 bases identical to TRBD1. This CDR3 contains 15 residues. In germline, CDR1 is SQVTM, CDR2 ANQGSEA. The ends lost 6 bases at V and 5 bases at J; junction bases unmatched: 8. The CDR3 DNA reads TGCAGCGTACTGGACAGGGGGCGGGGAACCGGGGAGCTGTTTTTT. Translating it yields CSVLDRGRGTGELFF.

This clonotype was found many times. CDR3 coding DNA: TGTGCCAGCAGCACCGGGACAGCCTCGCAGTACTTC. Encoded protein: CASSTGTASQYF. The chain couples TRBV28 to TRBJ2-7; the match to TRBD1 covers 7 bases. The CDR3 length is 12 residues. V lost 6 bases, J lost 9 bases, and 8 bases stayed unmatched. Germline lookup yields CDR1 MDHEN and CDR2 SYDVKM.

V is TRBV20-1 and J is TRBJ2-1, with 8 bases fitting TRBD2. CDR3 length: 20 amino acids. Trimming at V came to 1 base and at J to 0 bases, leaving 17 bases not matched to a gene. CDR1 and CDR2 from the germline V gene are DFQATT and SNEGSKA (reference sequence). CDR3 protein: CSARGPLGTSGFGSYNEQFF. The CDR3 bases are TGCAGTGCTAGAGGCCCGTTAGGTACTAGCGGTTTTGGCTCCTACAATGAGCAGTTCTTC.

The chain has TRBV5-5 and TRBJ2-7, with 9 positions matching TRBD1. The CDR3 extends over 13 amino acids. V shed 4 bases and J 3 bases; nucleotides not matched to a gene: 2. Germline loops: CDR1 SGHKS, CDR2 YYEKEE (reference sequence). CDR3 sequence (DNA): TGTGCCAGCAGCGGGGGACAGGGCTACGAGCAGTACTTC. It specifies CASSGGQGYEQYF.

This clonotype came up many times. The CDR3 DNA reads TGCGCCAGCAGCTTGGAGAATCCATCGGCGGGGGAGCAGTACTTC. This sequence encodes CASSLENPSAGEQYF. The genes are TRBV5-1 and TRBJ2-7, with D possibly TRBD2 on 6 matching bases. V lost 0 bases and J lost 7, with 17 bases in between. The CDR3 contains 15 residues. Germline lookup yields CDR1 SGHRS and CDR2 YFSETQ.

This clonotype is categorized as medium-sized. The chain carries TRBV7-8 and TRBJ2-1, with 9 bases aligning to TRBD1. CDR1 and CDR2 (germline): SGHVS, FQNEAQ. The CDR3 totals 15 residues. V lost 3 bases, J lost 0 bases, and 0 bases stayed unmatched. Here the CDR3 reads CASSLDRGSYNEQFF. In DNA, the CDR3 is TGTGCCAGCAGCTTGGACAGGGGCTCCTACAATGAGCAGTTCTTC.

This clonotype came up many times. V and J are TRBV12-3 or TRBV12-4 and TRBJ1-5; D gene uncertain. This CDR3 comprises 15 residues. Trimming shortened V by 3 bases and J by 0 bases, and 9 bases separated the two germline ends. The CDR3 spells CASSLGGLSNQPQHF. The CDR3 DNA reads as TGTGCCAGCAGTTTGGGAGGGCTTAGCAATCAGCCCCAGCATTTT.

This clonotype was seen at least ten times. The chain combines TRBV9 with TRBJ1-5; D unclear. V shed 4 bases and J shed 5 bases, with 7 bases lying between them. This CDR3 is 12 amino acids long. The germline CDR1 and CDR2 sequences are SGDLS and YYNGEE. The CDR3: CASSSSDQPQHF. DNA for the CDR3: TGTGCCAGCAGCTCGAGCGATCAGCCCCAGCATTTT.

The genes are TRBV7-9 and TRBJ2-1; tentatively, D is TRBD2 (6 bases). V lost 5 bases and J 6 bases, leaving 14 bases between the germline ends. Germline V gene data show CDR1 as SEHNR and CDR2 as FQNEAQ (reference sequence). The CDR3 contains 14 residues. CDR3 amino acids: CASSNSGLSNEQFF. The CDR3 bases are TGTGCCAGCAGCAACTCGGGACTTTCCAATGAGCAGTTCTTC.

V is TRBV28 and J is TRBJ1-4, with D unresolved. The CDR3 contains 14 residues. Trimming removed 8 bases from V and 6 bases from J, with 16 bases in between. Looked up from germline, CDR1 is MDHEN and CDR2 is SYDVKM. The CDR3 DNA sequence: TGTGCCAGCCGCCCCCCGGGTCGGGATGAAAAACTGTTTTTT. Its translation is CASRPPGRDEKLFF. Variable domain in full (rest from reference TRBV28 and TRBJ1-4): DVKVTQSSRYLVKRTGEKVFLECVQDMDHENMFWYRQDPGLGLRLIYFSYDVKMKEKGDIPEGYSVSREKKERFSLILESASTNQTSMYLCASRPPGRDEKLFFGSGTQLSVL.

This clonotype has at least ten counts. The rearrangement links TRBV30 to TRBJ1-2; D is possibly TRBD1 (5 bases). Germline CDR1 and CDR2: GTSNPN and SVGIG (reference sequence). This CDR3 contains 13 residues. V was cut by 4 bases and J by 1 base, with 10 bases left in between. The CDR3 here is CAWIWGGNYGYTF. CDR3 DNA: TGTGCCTGGATTTGGGGGGGTAACTATGGCTACACCTTC.

A word on this clonotype: A much larger clone is a single base away; this may be a read error. The chain couples TRBV15 to TRBJ2-7, with D possibly called TRBD1 or TRBD2 (5 bases each). This CDR3 contains 14 residues. Germline V CDR1 and CDR2: LNHNV, YYDKDF (reference sequence). V was pared by 0 bases and J by 2 bases, with 8 bases between. CDR3: CATSRDGTPYEQYF. Here the CDR3 DNA reads TGTGCCACCAGCAGAGATGGGACCCCCTACGAGCAGTACTTC.